This record concerns one TCR beta chain sequence. These data belong to a study of Ad26.COV2.S vaccination and SARS-CoV-2 variants. As to treatment: 15 to 20 received Ad26.COV2.S at low or high dose, single or two shots; about 5 received placebo; per-sample allocation not given. Specimens were obtained on day 63 following the first vaccine or placebo injection. The repertoire was sequenced with immunoSEQ multiplex PCR; TCRdb's copy has only in-frame clones and lacks some. Of about 250,000 clones listed, around 87% are singletons. In germline, CDR1 is SNHLY, CDR2 FYNNEI. This CDR3 has 12 amino acids. V lost 6 bases to trimming and J lost 2 bases, with 7 bases between them.

This sequence joins TRBV2 and TRBJ2-5; D not resolved. Sequencing used peripheral blood, obtained in a trial of Ad26.COV2.S vaccine versus placebo. The sequence derives from a person between 18 and 65 years old who received the Ad26.COV2.S COVID-19 vaccine or a placebo. The CDR3 coding sequence is TGTGCCAGCAGGCTAGATCAAGAGACCCAGTACTTC. Its translation: CASRLDQETQYF.